A single sample gave rise to the 5 T cell receptor beta chains below, sequenced in a study of T cell responses to AZD1222 COVID-19 vaccine (dated by TCRdb to the early 2020s). Library generation was performed with the immunoSEQ multiplex PCR assay. Drawn from immuneACCESS, this table holds only the in-frame rearrangements with V and J called that TCRdb kept. Clones are partly lost; checked studies trace under half to an unresolved V gene and leave the rest unexplained. For this sample there are about 170,000 clones; around 90% appear just once. The ten most abundant clones make up less than 3% of the sample. This sample's time point label indicates: baseline before first vaccination. Here the sequenced sample was peripheral blood, taken on day 0 of AZD1222 vaccination. The receptors stem from an adult in good health.

The chain has TRBV6-1 and TRBJ2-4, with TRBD2 as a possible D gene (6 bases). The ends were cut back, 1 base at V and 14 bases at J, with 18 bases in the middle. The germline V gene has CDR1 MNHNS and CDR2 SASEGT. The CDR3 spans 14 residues. In DNA form, the CDR3 reads TGTGCCAGCAGTGAAGGGGGCCAGGGTGGGAGGAAGTACTTC. This encodes CASSEGGQGGRKYF.

The chain combines TRBV6-1 with TRBJ1-2; D call uncertain. Per germline, CDR1 MNHNS and CDR2 SASEGT. Deletions cut 2 bases from V and 3 bases from J, with 10 bases between. The CDR3 runs 14 residues. CDR3 bases: TGTGCCAGCAGTGAATCCCAGCGGGACTATGGCTACACCTTC. Translation gives CASSESQRDYGYTF.

The chain carries TRBV18 and TRBJ2-1, with D perhaps TRBD1 (5 bases). The germline V gene encodes CDR1 KGHSH and CDR2 LQKENI. Trimming cost V 0 bases and J 10 bases, with 19 bases left between them. The CDR3 length is 16 residues. The CDR3 region has the DNA TGTGCCAGCTCACCACCGATTCCAGGGCCGTATGAGGAGCAGTTCTTC. As protein: CASSPPIPGPYEEQFF.

V is TRBV18 and J is TRBJ2-1; TRBD1 agrees at 9 bases. The germline V gene has CDR1 KGHSH and CDR2 LQKENI. The CDR3 is 14 residues long. The trim removed 3 bases at V and 5 bases at J, leaving 2 bases unmatched. CDR3 DNA sequence: TGTGCCAGCTCACCCAGGACAGGGGACAATGAGCAGTTCTTC. This codes for CASSPRTGDNEQFF.

This chain uses TRBV7-9 with TRBJ1-4; 8 nucleotides agree with TRBD1. The CDR3 extends over 15 amino acids. V was clipped by 0 bases and J by 4 bases; unmatched bases: 1. The germline V gene encodes CDR1 SEHNR and CDR2 FQNEAQ (reference sequence). The CDR3 DNA is TGTGCCAGCAGCTTAGCGACAGGGGATAATGAAAAACTGTTTTTT. The encoded protein is CASSLATGDNEKLFF.